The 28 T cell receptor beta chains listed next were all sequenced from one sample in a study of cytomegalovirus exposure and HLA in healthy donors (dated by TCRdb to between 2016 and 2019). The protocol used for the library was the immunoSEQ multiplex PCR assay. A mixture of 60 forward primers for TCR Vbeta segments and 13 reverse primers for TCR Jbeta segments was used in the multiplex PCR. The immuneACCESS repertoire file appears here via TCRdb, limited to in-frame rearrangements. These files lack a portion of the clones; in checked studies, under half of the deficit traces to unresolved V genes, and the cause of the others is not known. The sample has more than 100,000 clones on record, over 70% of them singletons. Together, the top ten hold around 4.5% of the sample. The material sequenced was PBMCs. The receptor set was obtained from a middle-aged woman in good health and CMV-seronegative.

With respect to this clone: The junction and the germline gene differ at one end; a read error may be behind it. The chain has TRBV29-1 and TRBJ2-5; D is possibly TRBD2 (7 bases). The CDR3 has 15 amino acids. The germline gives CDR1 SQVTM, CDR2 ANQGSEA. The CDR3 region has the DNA TGCGGCGTTGAAGGGGGGGGAGGGCGGGGGGAGACCCAGTACTTC. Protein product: CGVEGGGGRGETQYF.

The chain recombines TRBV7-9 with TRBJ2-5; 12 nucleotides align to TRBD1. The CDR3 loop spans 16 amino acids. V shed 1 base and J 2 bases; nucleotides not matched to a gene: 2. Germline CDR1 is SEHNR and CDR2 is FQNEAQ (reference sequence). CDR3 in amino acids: CASSLGDRGQQETQYF. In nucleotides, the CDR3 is TGTGCCAGCAGCTTAGGGGACAGGGGGCAACAAGAGACCCAGTACTTC.

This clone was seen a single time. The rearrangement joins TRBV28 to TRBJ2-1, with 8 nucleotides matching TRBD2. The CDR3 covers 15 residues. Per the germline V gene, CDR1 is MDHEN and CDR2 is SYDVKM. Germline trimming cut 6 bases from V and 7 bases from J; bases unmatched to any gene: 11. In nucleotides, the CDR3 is TGTGCCAGCAGCTTCGGGGGGGGCGGGGGTAATGAGCAGTTCTTC. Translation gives CASSFGGGGGNEQFF.

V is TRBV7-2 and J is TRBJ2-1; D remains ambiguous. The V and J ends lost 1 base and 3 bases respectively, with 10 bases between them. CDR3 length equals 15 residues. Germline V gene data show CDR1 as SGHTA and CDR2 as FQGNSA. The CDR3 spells CASSLDGQIYNEQFF. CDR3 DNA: TGTGCCAGCAGCTTAGATGGCCAAATCTACAATGAGCAGTTCTTC.

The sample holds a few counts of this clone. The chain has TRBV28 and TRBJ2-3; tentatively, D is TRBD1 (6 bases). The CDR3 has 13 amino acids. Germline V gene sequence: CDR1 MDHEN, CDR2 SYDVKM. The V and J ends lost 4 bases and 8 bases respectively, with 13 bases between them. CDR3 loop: CASSWDTEGTQYF. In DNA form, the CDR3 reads TGTGCCAGCAGTTGGGACACCGAGGGTACGCAGTATTTT.

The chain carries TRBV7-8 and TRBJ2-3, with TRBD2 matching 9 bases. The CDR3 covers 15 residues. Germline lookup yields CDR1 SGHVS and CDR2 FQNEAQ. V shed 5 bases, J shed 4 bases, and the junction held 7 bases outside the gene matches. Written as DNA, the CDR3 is TGTGCCAGCAGCCGCGGGAGGGCCTTTCCAGATACGCAGTATTTT. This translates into CASSRGRAFPDTQYF.

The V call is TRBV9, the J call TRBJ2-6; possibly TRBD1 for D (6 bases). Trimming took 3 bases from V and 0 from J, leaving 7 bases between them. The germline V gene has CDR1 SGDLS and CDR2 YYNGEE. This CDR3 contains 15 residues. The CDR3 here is CASSAQGSGANVLTF. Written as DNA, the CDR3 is TGTGCCAGCAGCGCACAGGGCTCTGGGGCCAACGTCCTGACTTTC.

The CDR3 DNA is TGTGCCAGCAGCTTAGAAGATTACGGAGACGGCGTCTACACCTTC. This encodes CASSLEDYGDGVYTF. The rearrangement links TRBV11-2 to TRBJ1-2; D ambiguous. Trimming left V 0 bases short and J 10 bases short, with 18 bases between. This CDR3 has 15 residues. CDR1 SGHAT and CDR2 FQNNGV come from the germline V gene.

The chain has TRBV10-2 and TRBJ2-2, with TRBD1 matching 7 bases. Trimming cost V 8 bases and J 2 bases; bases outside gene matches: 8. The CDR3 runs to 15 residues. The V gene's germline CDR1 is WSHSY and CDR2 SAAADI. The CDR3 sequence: CASVTGTANTGELFF. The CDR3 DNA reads TGCGCCAGCGTCACCGGGACAGCTAACACCGGGGAGCTGTTTTTT.

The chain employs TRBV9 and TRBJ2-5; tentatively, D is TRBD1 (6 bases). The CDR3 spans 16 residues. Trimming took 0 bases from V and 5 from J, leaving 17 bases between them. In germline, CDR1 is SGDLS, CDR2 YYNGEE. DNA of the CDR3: TGTGCCAGCAGCGTAGTCGGTGTGGGGGCAGGGGAGACCCAGTACTTC. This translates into CASSVVGVGAGETQYF.

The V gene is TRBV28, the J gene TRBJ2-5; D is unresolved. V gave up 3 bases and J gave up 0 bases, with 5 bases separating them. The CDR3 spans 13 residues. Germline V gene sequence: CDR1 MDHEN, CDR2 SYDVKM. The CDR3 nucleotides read TGTGCCAGCAGTTTGGGCGACCAAGAGACCCAGTACTTC. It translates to CASSLGDQETQYF. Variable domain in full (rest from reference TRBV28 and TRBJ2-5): DVKVTQSSRYLVKRTGEKVFLECVQDMDHENMFWYRQDPGLGLRLIYFSYDVKMKEKGDIPEGYSVSREKKERFSLILESASTNQTSMYLCASSLGDQETQYFGPGTRLLVL.

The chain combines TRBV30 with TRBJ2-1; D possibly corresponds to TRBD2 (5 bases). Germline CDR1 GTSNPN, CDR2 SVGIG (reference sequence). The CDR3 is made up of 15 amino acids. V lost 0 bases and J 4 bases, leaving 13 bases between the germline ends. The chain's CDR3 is CAWSVRTRGYNEQFF. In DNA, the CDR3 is TGTGCCTGGAGTGTACGTACCCGCGGGTACAATGAGCAGTTCTTC. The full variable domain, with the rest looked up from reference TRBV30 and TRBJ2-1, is SQTIHQWPATLVQPVGSPLSLECTVEGTSNPNLYWYRQAAGRGLQLLFYSVGIGQISSEVPQNLSASRPQDRQFILSSKKLLLSDSGFYLCAWSVRTRGYNEQFFGPGTRLTVL.

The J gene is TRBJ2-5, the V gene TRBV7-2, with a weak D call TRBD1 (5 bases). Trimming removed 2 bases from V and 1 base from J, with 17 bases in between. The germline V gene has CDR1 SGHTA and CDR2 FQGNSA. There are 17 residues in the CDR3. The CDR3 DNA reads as TGTGCCAGCAGCTTAAATTCGGTTGCCAGGGTCCAAGAGACCCAGTACTTC. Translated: CASSLNSVARVQETQYF.

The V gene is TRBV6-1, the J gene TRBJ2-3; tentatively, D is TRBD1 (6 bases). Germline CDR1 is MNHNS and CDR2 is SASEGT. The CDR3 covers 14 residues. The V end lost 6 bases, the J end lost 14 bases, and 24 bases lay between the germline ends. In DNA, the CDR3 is TGTGCCAGCAGCACCACCTTACCGACAGGCCCGTGGTATTTT. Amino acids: CASSTTLPTGPWYF.

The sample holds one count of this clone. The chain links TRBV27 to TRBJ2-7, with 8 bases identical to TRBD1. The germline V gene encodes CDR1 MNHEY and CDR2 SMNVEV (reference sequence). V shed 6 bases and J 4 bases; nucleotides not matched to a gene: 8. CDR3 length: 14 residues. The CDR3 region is CASSSGTGPYEQYF. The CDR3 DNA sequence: TGTGCCAGCAGCTCCGGGACAGGCCCTTACGAGCAGTACTTC.

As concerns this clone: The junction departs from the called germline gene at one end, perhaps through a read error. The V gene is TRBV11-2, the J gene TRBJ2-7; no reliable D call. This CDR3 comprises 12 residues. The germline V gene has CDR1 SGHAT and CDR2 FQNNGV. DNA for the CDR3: TGTGCCAGCAGCCTAGACACAAACGAGCAGTACTTC. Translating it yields CASSLDTNEQYF.

The CDR3 here is CASSLTRTGGSEQFF. The DNA of the CDR3 is TGTGCCAGCAGCCTAACCCGGACAGGGGGCAGTGAGCAGTTCTTC. The chain couples TRBV7-2 to TRBJ2-1; 11 bases match TRBD1. The germline V gene encodes CDR1 SGHTA and CDR2 FQGNSA. V lost 5 bases and J lost 9; bases outside the gene matches: 9. The CDR3 length is 15 residues.

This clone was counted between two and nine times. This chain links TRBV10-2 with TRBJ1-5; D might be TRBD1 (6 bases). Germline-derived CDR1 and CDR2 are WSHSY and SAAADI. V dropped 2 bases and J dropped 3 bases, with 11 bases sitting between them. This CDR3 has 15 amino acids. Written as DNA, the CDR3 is TGCGCCAGCAGTGAGCAGGGGACGTACAATCAGCCCCAGCATTTT. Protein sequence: CASSEQGTYNQPQHF.

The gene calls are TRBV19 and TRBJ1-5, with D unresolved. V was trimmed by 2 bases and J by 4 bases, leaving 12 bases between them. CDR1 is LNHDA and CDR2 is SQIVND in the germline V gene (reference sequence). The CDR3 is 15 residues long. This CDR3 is CASSISAGRNQPQHF. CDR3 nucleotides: TGTGCCAGTAGTATATCCGCGGGGAGGAATCAGCCCCAGCATTTT. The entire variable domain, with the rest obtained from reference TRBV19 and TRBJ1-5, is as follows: DGGITQSPKYLFRKEGQNVTLSCEQNLNHDAMYWYRQDPGQGLRLIYYSQIVNDFQKGDIAEGYSVSREKKESFPLTVTSAQKNPTAFYLCASSISAGRNQPQHFGDGTRLSIL.

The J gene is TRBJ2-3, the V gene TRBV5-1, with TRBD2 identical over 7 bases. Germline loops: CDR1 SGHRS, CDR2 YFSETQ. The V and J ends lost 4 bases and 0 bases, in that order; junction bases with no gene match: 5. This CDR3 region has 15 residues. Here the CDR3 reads CASSAAGESTDTQYF. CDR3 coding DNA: TGCGCCAGCAGCGCTGCGGGGGAAAGCACAGATACGCAGTATTTT.

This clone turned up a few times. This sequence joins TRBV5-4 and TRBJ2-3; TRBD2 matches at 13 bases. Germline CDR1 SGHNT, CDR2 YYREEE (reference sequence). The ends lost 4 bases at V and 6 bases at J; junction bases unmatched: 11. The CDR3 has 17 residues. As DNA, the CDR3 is TGTGCCAGCAGCCAAGATGACCCGGGACTAGCGGGGGATACGCAGTATTTT. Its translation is CASSQDDPGLAGDTQYF.

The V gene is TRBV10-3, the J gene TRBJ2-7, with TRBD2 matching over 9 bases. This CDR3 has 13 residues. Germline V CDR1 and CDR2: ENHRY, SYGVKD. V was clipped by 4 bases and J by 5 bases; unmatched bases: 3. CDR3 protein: CAISGTSDNEQYF. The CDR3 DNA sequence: TGTGCCATCAGTGGGACTAGCGACAACGAGCAGTACTTC.

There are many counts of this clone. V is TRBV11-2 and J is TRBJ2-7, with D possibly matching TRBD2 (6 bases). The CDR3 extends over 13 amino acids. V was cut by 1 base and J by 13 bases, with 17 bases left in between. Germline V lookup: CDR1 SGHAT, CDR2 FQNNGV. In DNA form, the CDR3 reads TGTGCCAGCAGCTTAGGGACGGTAGGGGAGGAATACTTC. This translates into CASSLGTVGEEYF.

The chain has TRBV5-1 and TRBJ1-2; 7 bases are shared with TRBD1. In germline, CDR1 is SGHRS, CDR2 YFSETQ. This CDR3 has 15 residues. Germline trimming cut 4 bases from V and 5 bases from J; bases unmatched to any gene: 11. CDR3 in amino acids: CASSHILSGGYGYTF. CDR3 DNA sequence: TGCGCCAGCAGCCATATACTTTCAGGGGGATATGGCTACACCTTC.

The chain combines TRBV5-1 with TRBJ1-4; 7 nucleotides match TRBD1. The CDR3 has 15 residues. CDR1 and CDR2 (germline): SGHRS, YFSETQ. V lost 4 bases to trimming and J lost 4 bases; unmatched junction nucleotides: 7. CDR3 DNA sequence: TGCGCCAGCAGCACAACCGGGACAGTTAATGAAAAACTGTTTTTT. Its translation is CASSTTGTVNEKLFF.

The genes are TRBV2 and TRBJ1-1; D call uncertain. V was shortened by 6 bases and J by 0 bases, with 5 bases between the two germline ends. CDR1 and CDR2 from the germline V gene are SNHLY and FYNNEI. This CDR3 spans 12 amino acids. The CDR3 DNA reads TGTGCCAGCAGGTATATGAACACTGAAGCTTTCTTT. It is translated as CASRYMNTEAFF.

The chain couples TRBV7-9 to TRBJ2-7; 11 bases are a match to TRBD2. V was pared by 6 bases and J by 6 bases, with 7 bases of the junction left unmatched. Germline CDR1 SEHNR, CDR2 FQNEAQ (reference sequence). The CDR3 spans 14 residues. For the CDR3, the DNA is TGTGCCAGCAGTTTCAACCTAGCGGGAGGCGAGCAGTACTTC. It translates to CASSFNLAGGEQYF.

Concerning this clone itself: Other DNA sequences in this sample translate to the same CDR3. Here the CDR3 DNA reads TGTGCCAGCAGGTTGCGGGAAGCCCACGAGCAGTACTTC. It is translated as CASRLREAHEQYF. The chain has TRBV6-1 and TRBJ2-7; possibly TRBD2 for D (6 bases). The CDR3 sequence is 13 residues long. V lost 6 bases, J lost 5 bases, and 14 bases lay in between. Per the germline V gene, CDR1 is MNHNS and CDR2 is SASEGT.